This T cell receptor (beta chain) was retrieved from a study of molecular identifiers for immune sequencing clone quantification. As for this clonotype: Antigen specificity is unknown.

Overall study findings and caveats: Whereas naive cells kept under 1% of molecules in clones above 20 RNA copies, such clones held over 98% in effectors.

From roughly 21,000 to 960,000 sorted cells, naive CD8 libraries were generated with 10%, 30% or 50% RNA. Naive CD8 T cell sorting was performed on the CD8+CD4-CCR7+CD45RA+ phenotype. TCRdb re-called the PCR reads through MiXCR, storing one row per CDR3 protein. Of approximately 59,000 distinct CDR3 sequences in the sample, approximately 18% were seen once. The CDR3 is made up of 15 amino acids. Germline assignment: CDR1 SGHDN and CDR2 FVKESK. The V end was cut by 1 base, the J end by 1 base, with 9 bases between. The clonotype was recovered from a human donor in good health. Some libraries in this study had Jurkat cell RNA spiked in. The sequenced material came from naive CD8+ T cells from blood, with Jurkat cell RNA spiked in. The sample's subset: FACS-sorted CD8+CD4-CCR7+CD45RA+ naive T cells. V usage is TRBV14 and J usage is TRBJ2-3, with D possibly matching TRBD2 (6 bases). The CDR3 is CASSQGGTGTDTQYF. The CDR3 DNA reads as TGTGCCAGCAGCCAAGGAGGGACTGGCACAGATACGCAGTATTTT.